This T cell receptor beta chain came from a study of blood T cell repertoires in COVID-19. Study details: Spain, Italy and the United States supplied samples that represented acute and convalescent COVID-19. T cells, B-cell-depleted T cells, or PBMCs provided the cDNA or gDNA that served as material.

V dropped 4 bases and J dropped 8; count of bases not matched to a gene: 13. From germline, CDR1 is SGDLS and CDR2 YYNGEE. This CDR3 comprises 17 residues. Cohort placement rested on clinical history that participants reported themselves. Study processing details: The assay estimated nucleated cells by amplifying reference gene primers. The table came from immunoSEQ multiplex PCR; TCRdb's copy has only in-frame clones and leaves some out. The DNA was the basis for D and trimming; V, J and clone size are from that table. Among 300,000 to 400,000 clones, roughly 88% were seen once, and the ten largest hold around 0.91%.

The source of this sequence is a woman in her 30s with acute COVID-19. The sequencing input was PBMCs or T cells enriched from blood (not recorded which). V usage is TRBV9 and J usage is TRBJ1-6; the match to TRBD1 covers 9 bases. CDR3 sequence (DNA): TGTGCCAGCAGCCCCCGAGATGTAAGGACAGGGGATTCACCCCTCCACTTT. Protein: CASSPRDVRTGDSPLHF.